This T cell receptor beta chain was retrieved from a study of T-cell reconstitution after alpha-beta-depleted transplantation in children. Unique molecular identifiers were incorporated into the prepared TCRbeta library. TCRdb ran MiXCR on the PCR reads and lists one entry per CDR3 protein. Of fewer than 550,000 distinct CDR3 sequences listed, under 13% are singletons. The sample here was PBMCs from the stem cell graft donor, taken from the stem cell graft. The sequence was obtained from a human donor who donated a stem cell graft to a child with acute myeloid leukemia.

The CDR3 DNA sequence: TGCGCCAGCAGCTTGGGGACAGGGGGCGGTCAGCCCCAGCATTTT. Translated: CASSLGTGGGQPQHF. The V gene is TRBV5-1, the J gene TRBJ1-5; 11 nucleotides line up with TRBD1. CDR1 is SGHRS, CDR2 YFSETQ, per germline. Trimming cost V 0 bases and J 6 bases; bases outside gene matches: 2. The CDR3 loop spans 15 amino acids.